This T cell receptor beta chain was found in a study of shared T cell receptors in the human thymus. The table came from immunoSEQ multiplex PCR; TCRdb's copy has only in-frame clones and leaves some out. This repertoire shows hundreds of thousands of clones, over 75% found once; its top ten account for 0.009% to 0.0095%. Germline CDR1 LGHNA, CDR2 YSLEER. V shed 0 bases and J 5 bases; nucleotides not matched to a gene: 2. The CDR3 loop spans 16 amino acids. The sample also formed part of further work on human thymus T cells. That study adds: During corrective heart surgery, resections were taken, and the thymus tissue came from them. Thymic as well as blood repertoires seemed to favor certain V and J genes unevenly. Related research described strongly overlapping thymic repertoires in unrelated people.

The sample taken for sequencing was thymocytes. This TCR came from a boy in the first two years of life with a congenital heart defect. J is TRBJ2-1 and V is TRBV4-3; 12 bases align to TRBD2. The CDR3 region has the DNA TGCGCCAGCAGCCAAGATCTAGCGGGGGGGAACAATGAGCAGTTCTTC. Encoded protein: CASSQDLAGGNNEQFF.